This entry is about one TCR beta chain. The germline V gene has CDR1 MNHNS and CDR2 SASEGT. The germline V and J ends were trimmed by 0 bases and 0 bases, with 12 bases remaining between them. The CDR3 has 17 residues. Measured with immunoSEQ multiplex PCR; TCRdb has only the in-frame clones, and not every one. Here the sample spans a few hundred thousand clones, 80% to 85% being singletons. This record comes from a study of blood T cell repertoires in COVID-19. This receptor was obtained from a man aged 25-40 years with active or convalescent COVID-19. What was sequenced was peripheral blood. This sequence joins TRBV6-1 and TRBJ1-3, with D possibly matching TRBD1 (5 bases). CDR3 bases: TGTGCCAGCAGTGAAGCAAGGGACTCGAGCTCTGGAAACACCATATATTTT. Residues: CASSEARDSSSGNTIYF.